The rows below give T cell receptor beta chains drawn from one sample of a study of T cells in localized non-small cell lung cancer. Data came from immunoSEQ multiplex PCR; TCRdb stores just in-frame clones and leaves some out. The sample carries thousands of clones, roughly two fifths recorded once. Sequencing was performed on lung tumor tissue, taken before any cancer treatment. These receptors were taken from a woman aged 35-75 years with stage I lung adenocarcinoma. Both conserved end residues are part of each CDR3. A D gene is named only where the DNA matches it firmly. The size of a clone is reported for some rows only, either as once, few or many, or as a class for expanded clones.

d_call: NA
v_call: TRBV7-5
clone_size: NA
j_call: TRBJ1-2
cdr3_nt: TGTGCCAGCAGCTTAGCCCTTGGCGGGGCCAGGGTGGGTCCCTATGGCTACACCTTC
cdr3_aa: CASSLALGGARVGPYGYTF

d_call: TRBD1
v_call: TRBV28
clone_size: once
j_call: TRBJ1-2
cdr3_nt: TGTGCCAGCAGTTTATTCCACCCGGGACAGGGGATAGGCTACACCTTC
cdr3_aa: CASSLFHPGQGIGYTF

d_call: NA
v_call: TRBV30
clone_size: few
j_call: TRBJ2-7
cdr3_nt: TGTGCCTGGAGCCCGGGGAAAGGCGTGAACGAGCAGTACTTC
cdr3_aa: CAWSPGKGVNEQYF

d_call: NA
v_call: TRBV30
clone_size: medium-sized
j_call: TRBJ1-1
cdr3_nt: TGTGCCTGGAGTCAGGCCCGGGGAACTGAAGCTTTCTTT
cdr3_aa: CAWSQARGTEAFF

d_call: TRBD1
v_call: TRBV19
clone_size: few
j_call: TRBJ1-5
cdr3_nt: TGTGCCAGTAGTACAACCGGGACAGGTAATCAGCCCCAGCATTTT
cdr3_aa: CASSTTGTGNQPQHF

d_call: NA
v_call: TRBV19
clone_size: few
j_call: TRBJ1-4
cdr3_nt: TGTGCCAGTAGTATTGGGAAGGGAAGGAGAGAAAAACTGTTTTTT
cdr3_aa: CASSIGKGRREKLFF

d_call: NA
v_call: TRBV11-3
clone_size: medium-sized
j_call: TRBJ2-7
cdr3_nt: TGTGCCAGCAGCCTAGGGACCGTGACATCCTACGAGCAGTACTTC
cdr3_aa: CASSLGTVTSYEQYF

d_call: NA
v_call: TRBV28
clone_size: NA
j_call: TRBJ1-1
cdr3_nt: TGTGCCAGCAGCTCCGACCCGAAAGGTCCAAACACTGAAGCTTTCTTT
cdr3_aa: CASSSDPKGPNTEAFF

d_call: NA
v_call: TRBV6-1
clone_size: NA
j_call: TRBJ2-1
cdr3_nt: TGTGCCAGCAGTGAAGGCTTTAGCTCCTACAATGAGCAGTTCTTC
cdr3_aa: CASSEGFSSYNEQFF

d_call: TRBD1
v_call: TRBV28
clone_size: NA
j_call: TRBJ2-7
cdr3_nt: TGTGCCAGCAGTTTAGAACAGGGGCGCCACGAGCAGTACTTC
cdr3_aa: CASSLEQGRHEQYF

d_call: TRBD2
v_call: TRBV28
clone_size: NA
j_call: TRBJ2-7
cdr3_nt: TGTGCCAGCAGCATCGGGAGGTCCTACGAGCAGTACTTC
cdr3_aa: CASSIGRSYEQYF

d_call: TRBD2
v_call: TRBV18
clone_size: few
j_call: TRBJ2-2
cdr3_nt: TGTGCCAGCTCACCAGGGCTAGCGGGAGTGGACGGGGAGCTGTTTTTT
cdr3_aa: CASSPGLAGVDGELFF

d_call: NA
v_call: TRBV29-1
clone_size: NA
j_call: TRBJ2-3
cdr3_nt: TGCAGCGTTGAAGATCCGGGGCGAGGGACAGATACGCAGTATTTT
cdr3_aa: CSVEDPGRGTDTQYF

d_call: NA
v_call: TRBV11-3
clone_size: few
j_call: TRBJ1-2
cdr3_nt: TGTGCCAGCAGCTCCCGTCCGGGCGGCAACTATGGCTACACCTTC
cdr3_aa: CASSSRPGGNYGYTF

d_call: NA
v_call: TRBV28
clone_size: NA
j_call: TRBJ2-5
cdr3_nt: TGTGCCAGCAGTTTCCAGGGCCGGGAGACCCAGTACTTC
cdr3_aa: CASSFQGRETQYF

d_call: TRBD2
v_call: TRBV28
clone_size: NA
j_call: TRBJ2-3
cdr3_nt: TGTGCCAGCAGTTCACCCCGACTAGCGGAGACGACAGATACGCAGTATTTT
cdr3_aa: CASSSPRLAETTDTQYF

d_call: NA
v_call: TRBV19
clone_size: NA
j_call: TRBJ1-5
cdr3_nt: TGTGCCAGTAGTGCCCCCAGGGGATCAGGCAATCAGCCCCAGCATTTT
cdr3_aa: CASSAPRGSGNQPQHF

d_call: NA
v_call: TRBV18
clone_size: NA
j_call: TRBJ1-2
cdr3_nt: TGTGCCAGCTCACCAATGATACAGGGAGGGAGGAACTATGGCTACACCTTC
cdr3_aa: CASSPMIQGGRNYGYTF

d_call: TRBD2
v_call: TRBV6-8
clone_size: NA
j_call: TRBJ2-2
cdr3_nt: TGTGCCATCAGTGTTCGGGGGGAGATCGGGGAGCTGTTTTTT
cdr3_aa: CAISVRGEIGELFF

d_call: NA
v_call: TRBV28
clone_size: NA
j_call: TRBJ2-4
cdr3_nt: TGTGCCACCATGGCCTCCAAAAACATTCAGTACTTC
cdr3_aa: CATMASKNIQYF

d_call: TRBD1
v_call: TRBV30
clone_size: few
j_call: TRBJ1-4
cdr3_nt: TGTGCCTGCCACACCCAGGGGGGGGGCGAAAAACTGTTTTTT
cdr3_aa: CACHTQGGGEKLFF